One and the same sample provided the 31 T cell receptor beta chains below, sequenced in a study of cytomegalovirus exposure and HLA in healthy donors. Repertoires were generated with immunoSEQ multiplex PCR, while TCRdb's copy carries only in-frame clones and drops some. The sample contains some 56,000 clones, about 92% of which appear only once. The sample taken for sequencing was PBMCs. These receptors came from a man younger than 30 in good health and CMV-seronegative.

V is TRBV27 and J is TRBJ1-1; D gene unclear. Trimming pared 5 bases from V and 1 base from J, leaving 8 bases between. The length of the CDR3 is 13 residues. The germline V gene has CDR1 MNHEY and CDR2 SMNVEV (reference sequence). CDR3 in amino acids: CASSPNTNTEAFF. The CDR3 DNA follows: TGTGCCAGCAGTCCAAACACGAACACTGAAGCTTTCTTT.

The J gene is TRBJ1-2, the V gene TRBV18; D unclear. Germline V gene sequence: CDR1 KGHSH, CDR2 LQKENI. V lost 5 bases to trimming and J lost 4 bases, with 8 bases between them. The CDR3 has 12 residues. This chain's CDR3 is CASSSNSYGYTF. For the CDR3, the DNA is TGTGCCAGCTCATCCAACAGCTATGGCTACACCTTC.

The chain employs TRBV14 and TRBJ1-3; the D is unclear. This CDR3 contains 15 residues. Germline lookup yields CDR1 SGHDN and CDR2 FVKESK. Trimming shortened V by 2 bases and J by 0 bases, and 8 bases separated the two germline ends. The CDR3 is CASSQLRSSGNTIYF. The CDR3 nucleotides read TGTGCCAGCAGCCAATTAAGGAGCTCTGGAAACACCATATATTTT.

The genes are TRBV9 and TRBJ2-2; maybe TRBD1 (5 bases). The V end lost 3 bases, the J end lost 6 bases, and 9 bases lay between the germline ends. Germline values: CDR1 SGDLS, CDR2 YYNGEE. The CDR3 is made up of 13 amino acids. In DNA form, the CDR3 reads TGTGCCAGCAGCGCCCAGGGTTCCGGGGAGCTGTTTTTT. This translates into CASSAQGSGELFF.

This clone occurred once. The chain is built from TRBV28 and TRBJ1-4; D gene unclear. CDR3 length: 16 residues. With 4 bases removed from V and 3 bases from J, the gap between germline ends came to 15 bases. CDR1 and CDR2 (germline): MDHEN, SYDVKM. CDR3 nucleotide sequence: TGTGCCAGCAGTTCTCCTTTAATTGGAGCTAATGAAAAACTGTTTTTT. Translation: CASSSPLIGANEKLFF.

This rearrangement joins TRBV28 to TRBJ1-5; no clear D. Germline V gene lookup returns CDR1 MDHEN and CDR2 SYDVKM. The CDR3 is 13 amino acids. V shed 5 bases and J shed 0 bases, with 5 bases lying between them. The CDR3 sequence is CASSPYSNQPQHF. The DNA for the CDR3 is TGTGCCAGCAGTCCTTATAGCAATCAGCCCCAGCATTTT.

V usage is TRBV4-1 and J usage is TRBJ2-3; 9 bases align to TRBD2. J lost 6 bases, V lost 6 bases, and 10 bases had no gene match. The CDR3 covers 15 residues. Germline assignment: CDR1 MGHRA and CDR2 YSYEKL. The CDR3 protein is CASSQWAGGGDTQYF. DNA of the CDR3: TGCGCCAGCAGTCAGTGGGCGGGAGGGGGGGATACGCAGTATTTT.

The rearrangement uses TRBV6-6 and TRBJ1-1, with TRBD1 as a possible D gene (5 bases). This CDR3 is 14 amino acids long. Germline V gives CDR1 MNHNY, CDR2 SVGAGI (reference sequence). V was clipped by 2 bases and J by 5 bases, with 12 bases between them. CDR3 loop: CASSYGQGGTEAFF. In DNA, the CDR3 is TGTGCCAGCAGTTACGGCCAGGGTGGGACTGAAGCTTTCTTT.

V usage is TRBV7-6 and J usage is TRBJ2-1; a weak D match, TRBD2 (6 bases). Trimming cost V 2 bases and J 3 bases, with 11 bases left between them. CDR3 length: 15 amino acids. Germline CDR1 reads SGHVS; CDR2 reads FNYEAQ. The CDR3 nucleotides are TGTGCCAGCAGCTTACTAGCGTTCAACTACAATGAGCAGTTCTTC. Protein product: CASSLLAFNYNEQFF.

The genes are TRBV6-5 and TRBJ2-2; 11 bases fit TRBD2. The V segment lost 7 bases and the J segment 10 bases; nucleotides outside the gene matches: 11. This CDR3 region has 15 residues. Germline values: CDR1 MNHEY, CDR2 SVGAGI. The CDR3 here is CASTLAGGSAKELFF. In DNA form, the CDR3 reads TGTGCCAGCACTCTAGCGGGGGGTTCGGCTAAGGAGCTGTTTTTT.

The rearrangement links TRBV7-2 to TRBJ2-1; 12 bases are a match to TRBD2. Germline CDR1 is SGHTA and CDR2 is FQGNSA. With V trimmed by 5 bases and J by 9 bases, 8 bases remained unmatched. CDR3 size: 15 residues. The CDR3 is CASSIKPGLAGEQFF. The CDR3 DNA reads TGTGCCAGCAGCATTAAACCGGGACTAGCGGGTGAGCAGTTCTTC.

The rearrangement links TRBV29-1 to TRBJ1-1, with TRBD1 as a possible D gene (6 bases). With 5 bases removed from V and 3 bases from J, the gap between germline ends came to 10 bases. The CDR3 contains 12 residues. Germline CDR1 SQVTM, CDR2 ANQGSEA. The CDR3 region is CSVRPGDTEAFF. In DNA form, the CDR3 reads TGCAGCGTTCGTCCAGGGGACACTGAAGCTTTCTTT.

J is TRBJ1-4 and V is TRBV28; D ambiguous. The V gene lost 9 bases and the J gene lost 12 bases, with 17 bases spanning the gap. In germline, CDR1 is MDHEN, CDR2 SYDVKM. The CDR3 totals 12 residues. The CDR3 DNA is TGTGCCAGTCAAATGAATAGTGTTCAACTGTTTTTT. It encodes CASQMNSVQLFF.

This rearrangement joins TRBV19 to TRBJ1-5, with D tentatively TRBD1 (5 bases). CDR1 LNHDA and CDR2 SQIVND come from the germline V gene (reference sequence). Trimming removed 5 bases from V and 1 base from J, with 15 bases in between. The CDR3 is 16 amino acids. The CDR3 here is CASSLGTPGSNQPQHF. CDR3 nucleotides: TGTGCCAGTAGTCTCGGGACTCCGGGGAGCAATCAGCCCCAGCATTTT.

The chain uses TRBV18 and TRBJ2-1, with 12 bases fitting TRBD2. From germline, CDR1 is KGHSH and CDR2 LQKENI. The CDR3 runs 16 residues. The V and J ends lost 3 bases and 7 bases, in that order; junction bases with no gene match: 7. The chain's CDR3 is CASSPLLAGGLNEQFF. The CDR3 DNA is TGTGCCAGCTCACCCCTACTAGCGGGGGGATTAAATGAGCAGTTCTTC.

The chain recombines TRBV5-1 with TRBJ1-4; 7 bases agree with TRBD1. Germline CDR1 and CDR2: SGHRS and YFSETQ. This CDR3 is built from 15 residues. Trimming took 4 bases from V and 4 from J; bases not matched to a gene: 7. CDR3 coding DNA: TGCGCCAGCAGCCCTGGGACAGTCCTTAATGAAAAACTGTTTTTT. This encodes CASSPGTVLNEKLFF.

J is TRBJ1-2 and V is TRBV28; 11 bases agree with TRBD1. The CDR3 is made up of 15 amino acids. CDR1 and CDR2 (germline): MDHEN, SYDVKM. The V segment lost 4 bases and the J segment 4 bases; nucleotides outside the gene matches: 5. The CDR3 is CASSSGQGAGYGYTF. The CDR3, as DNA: TGTGCCAGCAGTTCTGGACAGGGGGCGGGCTATGGCTACACCTTC.

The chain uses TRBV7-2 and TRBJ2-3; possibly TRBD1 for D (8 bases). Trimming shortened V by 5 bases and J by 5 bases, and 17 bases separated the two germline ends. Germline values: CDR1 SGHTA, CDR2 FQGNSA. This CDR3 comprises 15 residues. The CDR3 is CASSPGQGGIDTQYF. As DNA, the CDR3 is TGTGCCAGCAGCCCTGGACAGGGAGGGATAGATACGCAGTATTTT.

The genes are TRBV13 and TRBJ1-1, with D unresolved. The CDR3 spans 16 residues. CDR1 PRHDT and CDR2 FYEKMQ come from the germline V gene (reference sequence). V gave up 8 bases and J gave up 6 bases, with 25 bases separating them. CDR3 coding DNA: TGTGCCAGCCTTGCGGGTCCGCGCGGCTATTCTCCTGAAGCTTTCTTT. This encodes CASLAGPRGYSPEAFF. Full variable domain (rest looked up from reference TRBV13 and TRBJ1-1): AAGVIQSPRHLIKEKRETATLKCYPIPRHDTVYWYQQGPGQDPQFLISFYEKMQSDKGSIPDRFSAQQFSDYHSELNMSSLELGDSALYFCASLAGPRGYSPEAFFGQGTRLTVV.

CDR3 residues: CATSRVPSSGRVNEQFF. The CDR3 DNA reads as TGTGCCACCAGCAGAGTCCCTTCTAGCGGGAGGGTCAATGAGCAGTTCTTC. This chain joins TRBV15 and TRBJ2-1, with 12 bases fitting TRBD2. The CDR3 is 17 amino acids. V trimming: 1 base; J trimming: 6 bases; junction bases outside the gene matches: 7. CDR1 LNHNV and CDR2 YYDKDF come from the germline V gene (reference sequence).

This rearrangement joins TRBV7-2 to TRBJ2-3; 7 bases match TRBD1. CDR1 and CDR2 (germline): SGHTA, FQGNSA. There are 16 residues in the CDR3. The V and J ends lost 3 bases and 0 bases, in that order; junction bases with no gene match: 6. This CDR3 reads CASSLYGTASTDTQYF. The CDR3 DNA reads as TGTGCCAGCAGCTTGTACGGGACAGCTAGCACAGATACGCAGTATTTT.

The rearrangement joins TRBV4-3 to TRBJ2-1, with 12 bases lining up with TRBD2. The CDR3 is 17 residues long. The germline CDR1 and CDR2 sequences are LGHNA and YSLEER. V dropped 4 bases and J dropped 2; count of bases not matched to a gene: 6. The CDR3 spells CASSRQLAGGTYNEQFF. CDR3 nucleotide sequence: TGCGCCAGCAGCCGACAACTAGCGGGGGGCACCTACAATGAGCAGTTCTTC.

CDR3 bases: TGTGCCAGCAGTTATGGAGGGGCAGGAAGCACAGATACGCAGTATTTT. Protein: CASSYGGAGSTDTQYF. The V and J genes are TRBV6-5 and TRBJ2-3, with a tentative D call TRBD2 (6 bases). Germline lookup yields CDR1 MNHEY and CDR2 SVGAGI. Trimming left V 3 bases short and J 0 bases short, with 13 bases between. The CDR3 consists of 16 residues.

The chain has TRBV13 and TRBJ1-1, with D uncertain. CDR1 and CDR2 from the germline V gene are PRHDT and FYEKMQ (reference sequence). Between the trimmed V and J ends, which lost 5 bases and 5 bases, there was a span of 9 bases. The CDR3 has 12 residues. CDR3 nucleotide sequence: TGTGCCAGCAGCCAGGTTCGTACTGAAGCTTTCTTT. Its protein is CASSQVRTEAFF.

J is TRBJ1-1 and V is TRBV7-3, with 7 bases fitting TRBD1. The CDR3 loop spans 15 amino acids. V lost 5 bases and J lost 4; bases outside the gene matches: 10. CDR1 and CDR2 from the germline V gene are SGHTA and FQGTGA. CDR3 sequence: CASSTVDRVGTEAFF. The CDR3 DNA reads TGTGCCAGCAGCACTGTCGACAGGGTAGGCACTGAAGCTTTCTTT.

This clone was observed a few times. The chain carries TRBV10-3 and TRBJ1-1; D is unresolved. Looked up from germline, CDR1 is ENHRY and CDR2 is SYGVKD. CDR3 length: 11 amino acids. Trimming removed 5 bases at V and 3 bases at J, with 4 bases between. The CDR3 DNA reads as TGTGCCATCAGTCGGGACACTGAAGCTTTCTTT. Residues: CAISRDTEAFF.

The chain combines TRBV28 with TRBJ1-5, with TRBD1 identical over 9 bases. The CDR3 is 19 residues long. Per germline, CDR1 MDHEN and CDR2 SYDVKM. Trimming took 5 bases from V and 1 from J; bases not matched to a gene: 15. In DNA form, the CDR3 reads TGTGCCAGCAGTGCTACTCGGACAGGGGCCCTCTTAAGCAATCAGCCCCAGCATTTT. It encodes CASSATRTGALLSNQPQHF. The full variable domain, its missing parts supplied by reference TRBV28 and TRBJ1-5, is DVKVTQSSRYLVKRTGEKVFLECVQDMDHENMFWYRQDPGLGLRLIYFSYDVKMKEKGDIPEGYSVSREKKERFSLILESASTNQTSMYLCASSATRTGALLSNQPQHFGDGTRLSIL.

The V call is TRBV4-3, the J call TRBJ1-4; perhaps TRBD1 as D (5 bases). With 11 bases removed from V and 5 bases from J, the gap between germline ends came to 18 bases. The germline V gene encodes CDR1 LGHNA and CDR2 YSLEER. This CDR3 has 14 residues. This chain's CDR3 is CASSGGALNEKLFF. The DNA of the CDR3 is TGCGCCTCTTCAGGAGGGGCCTTAAATGAAAAACTGTTTTTT.

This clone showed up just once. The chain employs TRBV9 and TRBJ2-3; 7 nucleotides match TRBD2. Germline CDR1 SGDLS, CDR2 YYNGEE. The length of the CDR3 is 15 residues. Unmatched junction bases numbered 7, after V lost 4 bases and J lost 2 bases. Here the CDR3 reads CASSHRSGYTDTQYF. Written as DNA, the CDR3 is TGTGCCAGCAGCCACCGTAGCGGGTACACAGATACGCAGTATTTT.

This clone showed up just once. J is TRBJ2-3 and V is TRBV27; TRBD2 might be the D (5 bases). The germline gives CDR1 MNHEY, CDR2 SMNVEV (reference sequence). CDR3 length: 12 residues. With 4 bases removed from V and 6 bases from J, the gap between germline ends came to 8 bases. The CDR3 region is CASSSDFDTQYF. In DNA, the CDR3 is TGTGCCAGCAGTTCGGACTTTGATACGCAGTATTTT.

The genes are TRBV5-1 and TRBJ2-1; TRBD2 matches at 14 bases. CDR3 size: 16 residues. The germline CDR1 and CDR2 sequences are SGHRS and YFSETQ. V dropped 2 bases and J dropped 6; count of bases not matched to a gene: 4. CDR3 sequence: CASSFHGTSGSNEQFF. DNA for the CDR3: TGCGCCAGCAGCTTCCACGGGACTAGCGGGAGCAATGAGCAGTTCTTC.